The present entry profiles one TCR beta chain with its context. These data originate in a study of blood T cells in healthy people across ages. The use of a sample-barcoded 5' primer and a J-beta primer mix characterized a second PCR of about 6 to 12 cycles. TCRdb passed the 5' RACE reads through MiXCR, listing each CDR3 protein once. The top ten hold approximately 32% of the sample, which has about 680,000 distinct CDR3 sequences, approximately 49% seen once. Trimming pared 6 bases from V and 2 bases from J, leaving 11 bases between. The CDR3 has 13 amino acids. Germline-derived CDR1 and CDR2 are MDHEN and SYDVKM.

The sequenced sample consisted of blood. This receptor was obtained from a woman aged 60-75 years in good health. The J gene is TRBJ2-7, the V gene TRBV28, with a weak D call TRBD2 (6 bases). CDR3 protein: CASSRTKAYEQYF. CDR3 in DNA: TGTGCCAGCAGCAGGACTAAAGCCTACGAGCAGTACTTC.